This entry features one TCR beta chain sequence. The antigen is not known. CDR1 and CDR2 from the germline V gene are LGHNA and YSLEER. The CDR3 runs to 16 residues. V lost 5 bases to trimming and J lost 0 bases, with 14 bases between them. The sample comes from a study of cytomegalovirus exposure and HLA in healthy donors. The PCR used 60 Vbeta and 13 Jbeta primers. Using immunoSEQ multiplex PCR, the repertoire was profiled, and TCRdb retains in-frame clones only, with some absent. Its table lists 130,000 or so clones. Study-wide points: The study dropped some indistinguishable V segments, TRBV6-2 and TRBV6-3 among them.

This TCR derives from a man between 18 and 29 years old in good health and CMV-seronegative. What was sequenced was PBMCs. V and J are TRBV4-3 and TRBJ1-3; D not resolved. The CDR3, as DNA: TGCGCCAGCAGCGACGGGTCCATCCGCTCTGGAAACACCATATATTTT. Translating gives CASSDGSIRSGNTIYF.